This TCR beta chain is from a study of Graves' ophthalmopathy and Graves' hyperthyroidism. Amplified material comprised TCR beta CDR3 regions derived from RNA transcripts. First-round RT-PCR with HTBI primers preceded a second-round multiplex PCR. TCRdb re-called the multiplex PCR reads with MiXCR, one entry per CDR3 protein. The data contain 300,000 to 350,000 distinct CDR3 sequences, 15% to 20% of them seen just once; the ten biggest clones take up 9% to 15%. A word on this clonotype: Sequence at one end of the junction differs from germline and may be a read error.

The germline V gene has CDR1 PRHDT and CDR2 FYEKMQ (reference sequence). The CDR3 is 15 amino acids. V usage is TRBV13 and J usage is TRBJ1-2; 7 bases are shared with TRBD1. Material: peripheral blood. This TCR was recovered from an adult man with Graves' ophthalmopathy. CDR3 residues: CASSLGPRGSYGYIF. The CDR3, as DNA: TGTGCCAGCAGCTTAGGGCCCAGGGGGAGCTATGGCTACATCTTC.